These 29 T cell receptor beta chains originate from one sample sequenced in a study of Graves' ophthalmopathy and Graves' hyperthyroidism. The TCR beta CDR3 regions underwent amplification from RNA transcripts. The authors performed first-round RT-PCR with HTBI primers and then a second-round multiplex PCR. Each CDR3 protein is one row after TCRdb ran MiXCR on the multiplex PCR reads. This sample has some 240,000 distinct CDR3 sequences; 40% to 50% occur once, and the top ten carry approximately 44%. The sequencing input was peripheral blood. Source of these receptors: an adult man with Graves' ophthalmopathy.

To note about this clonotype: In this CDR3 the conserved last residue, phenylalanine or tryptophan, is missing, so a read error is likely. The V gene is TRBV29-1, the J gene TRBJ1-4; tentatively, D is TRBD1 (5 bases). V was clipped by 4 bases and J by 5 bases, with 11 bases between them. CDR3 length: 13 residues. Per germline, CDR1 SQVTM and CDR2 ANQGSEA. The CDR3, as DNA: TGCAGCGTTGCGGCGGGGGGGAATGAAAAACTGTTTTTG. This translates into CSVAAGGNEKLFL.

This clonotype was counted a few times. This rearrangement joins TRBV11-2 to TRBJ2-5; possibly TRBD2 for D (6 bases). The CDR3 is 15 amino acids. The V gene lost 3 bases and the J gene lost 2 bases, with 13 bases spanning the gap. CDR1 is SGHAT, CDR2 FQNNGV, per germline. DNA of the CDR3: TGTGCCAGCAGCTTCGCCGAAGGGAGGCAAGAGACCCAGTACTTC. It yields the protein CASSFAEGRQETQYF.

The gene calls are TRBV2 and TRBJ1-5, with 7 bases lining up with TRBD1. The CDR3 has 14 amino acids. Looked up from germline, CDR1 is SNHLY and CDR2 is FYNNEI. Losses at the gene ends were 6 bases for V and 5 bases for J; bases not matched to a gene: 7. CDR3 sequence reads: CASSPGQRDQPQHF. The CDR3 DNA sequence: TGTGCCAGCAGCCCGGGACAGAGAGATCAGCCCCAGCATTTT.

This clonotype has a single count. The chain employs TRBV6-5 and TRBJ2-7; the match to TRBD2 covers 8 bases. The CDR3 sequence is 17 residues long. The J segment lost 4 bases and the V segment lost 2 bases, leaving 13 bases of the junction unmatched. Germline CDR1 reads MNHEY; CDR2 reads SVGAGI. The CDR3 sequence is CASSYRAGRANAYEQYF. The DNA of the CDR3 is TGTGCCAGCAGTTACCGGGCCGGGAGGGCCAATGCTTACGAGCAGTACTTC.

This clonotype was counted ten times or more. At one end the junction does not follow the germline gene, possibly because of a read error. The J gene is TRBJ2-5, the V gene TRBV12-3 or TRBV12-4; no clear D. This CDR3 has 12 amino acids. The CDR3 DNA follows: TGTGCTAGCAGCTTAAATGGGGAGACCCAGTACTTC. It specifies CASSLNGETQYF.

A few counts support this clonotype. This rearrangement joins TRBV19 to TRBJ2-7; either TRBD1 or TRBD2 may fit D (5 bases each). Germline assignment: CDR1 LNHDA and CDR2 SQIVND (reference sequence). V gave up 3 bases and J gave up 0 bases, with 9 bases separating them. There are 14 residues in the CDR3. CDR3 amino acids: CASSIEGSSYEQYF. The CDR3 nucleotides are TGTGCCAGTAGTATCGAGGGGAGCTCCTACGAGCAGTACTTC.

This clonotype was recorded only once. The J gene is TRBJ1-2, the V gene TRBV10-2, with D perhaps TRBD1 (5 bases). In germline, CDR1 is WSHSY, CDR2 SAAADI. The CDR3 is 14 amino acids. V was shortened by 7 bases and J by 6 bases, with 18 bases between the two germline ends. The CDR3 nucleotides read TGCGCCAGCACCGAGGAATGGGCAGGGAATGGCTACACCTTC. Translating it yields CASTEEWAGNGYTF.

This clonotype has only a few counts. This chain links TRBV9 with TRBJ1-1, with no clear D. Trimming shortened V by 1 base and J by 5 bases, and 12 bases separated the two germline ends. CDR3 size: 14 residues. Per germline, CDR1 SGDLS and CDR2 YYNGEE. CDR3 in amino acids: CASSVYGVETEAFF. In nucleotides, the CDR3 is TGTGCCAGCAGCGTATATGGAGTAGAAACTGAAGCTTTCTTT.

This clonotype was observed a handful of times. V gene TRBV7-2 combines with J gene TRBJ1-1; D may be TRBD1 (5 bases). CDR3 length: 13 residues. The ends were cut back, 5 bases at V and 3 bases at J, with 10 bases in the middle. CDR1 SGHTA and CDR2 FQGNSA come from the germline V gene. CDR3 DNA sequence: TGTGCCAGCAGCCTGACAGATTACACTGAAGCTTTCTTT. This codes for CASSLTDYTEAFF.

At least ten counts were recorded for this clonotype. V gene TRBV19 combines with J gene TRBJ1-1, with D maybe TRBD1 (6 bases). The germline gives CDR1 LNHDA, CDR2 SQIVND (reference sequence). The CDR3 is 12 amino acids. The V end lost 3 bases, the J end lost 8 bases, and 10 bases lay between the germline ends. CDR3 in amino acids: CASSMGAREAFF. The CDR3, as DNA: TGTGCCAGTAGTATGGGGGCCAGGGAAGCTTTCTTT.

This clonotype was detected only a few times. J is TRBJ2-7 and V is TRBV7-3, with TRBD1 as a possible D gene (5 bases). The CDR3 sequence is 16 residues long. The ends were cut back, 2 bases at V and 4 bases at J, with 18 bases in the middle. Germline V gene lookup returns CDR1 SGHTA and CDR2 FQGTGA. CDR3 in DNA: TGTGCCAGCAGCTTAGATATGTGGGGCCAGGGTTACGAGCAGTACTTC. Its protein is CASSLDMWGQGYEQYF. Full variable domain (outside the CDR3, taken from reference TRBV7-3 and TRBJ2-7): GAGVSQTPSNKVTEKGKYVELRCDPISGHTALYWYRQSLGQGPEFLIYFQGTGAADDSGLPNDRFFAVRPEGSVSTLKIQRTERGDSAVYLCASSLDMWGQGYEQYFGPGTRLTVT.

The V call is TRBV12-5, the J call TRBJ2-5; D remains unclear. Trimming took 0 bases from V and 0 from J, leaving 11 bases between them. The CDR3 covers 16 residues. Per germline, CDR1 LGHNT and CDR2 FRNRAP. The CDR3 DNA reads as TGTGCTAGTGGTTTGGTACATCTCGTGTACCAAGAGACCCAGTACTTC. Protein product: CASGLVHLVYQETQYF.

The rearrangement joins TRBV24-1 to TRBJ1-4; 8 bases match TRBD1. Trimming removed 4 bases from V and 10 bases from J; junction bases left unmatched: 7. Germline-derived CDR1 and CDR2 are KGHDR and SFDVKD. This CDR3 region has 14 residues. The CDR3 sequence: CATSDNPGGGKLFF. The CDR3, as DNA: TGTGCCACCAGTGACAATCCAGGGGGCGGAAAACTGTTTTTT.

The chain is built from TRBV12-3 or TRBV12-4 and TRBJ1-2; the D gene is possibly TRBD1 (5 bases). With 5 bases removed from V and 7 bases from J, the gap between germline ends came to 23 bases. The CDR3 covers 16 residues. CDR3 nucleotide sequence: TGTGCCAGCAGTCTCTCTAGGCGGGGGTGGGGGTCTGGCTACACCTTC. This codes for CASSLSRRGWGSGYTF.

The gene calls are TRBV2 and TRBJ1-2, with 7 bases lining up with TRBD1. CDR1 is SNHLY, CDR2 FYNNEI, per germline. CDR3 length: 13 residues. Germline trimming cut 5 bases from V and 4 bases from J; bases unmatched to any gene: 4. CDR3 sequence: CASSLGQPYGYTF. CDR3 DNA sequence: TGTGCCAGCAGTCTGGGACAGCCCTATGGCTACACCTTC.

This clonotype turned up a few times. This chain joins TRBV5-1 and TRBJ2-5; D is unresolved. This CDR3 comprises 13 residues. Germline V gene lookup returns CDR1 SGHRS and CDR2 YFSETQ. Between the trimmed V and J ends, which lost 2 bases and 1 base, there was a span of 6 bases. For the CDR3, the DNA is TGCGCCAGCAGCTTCGCCACCCAAGAGACCCAGTACTTC. Translation gives CASSFATQETQYF.

The V gene is TRBV12-3 or TRBV12-4, the J gene TRBJ2-7, with D unclear. Trimming took 4 bases from V and 5 from J, leaving 15 bases between them. The CDR3 length is 14 residues. The CDR3 loop is CASSSVVFSNEQYF. CDR3 bases: TGTGCCAGCAGTTCAGTGGTCTTTTCGAACGAGCAGTACTTC.

By sample share, this clonotype is medium-sized. The V call is TRBV10-3, the J call TRBJ1-2; D is perhaps TRBD1 (6 bases). CDR1 and CDR2 (germline): ENHRY, SYGVKD. This CDR3 is 14 amino acids long. V lost 0 bases and J lost 8, with 13 bases in between. The CDR3 bases are TGTGCCATCAGTGAGTCGAATCAGGGGACGGGCTACACCTTC. Translation: CAISESNQGTGYTF.

This clonotype was found a few times. V is TRBV10-3 and J is TRBJ1-4, with 7 bases aligning to TRBD1. The CDR3 consists of 14 residues. CDR1 and CDR2 from the germline V gene are ENHRY and SYGVKD. V was clipped by 8 bases and J by 8 bases; unmatched bases: 11. CDR3 protein: CAIEKTGQQEKLFF. In DNA form, the CDR3 reads TGTGCCATCGAAAAGACAGGGCAACAAGAAAAACTGTTTTTT.

This clonotype came up a few times. The V gene is TRBV29-1, the J gene TRBJ1-5; perhaps TRBD1 as D (6 bases). The CDR3 is made up of 13 amino acids. From germline, CDR1 is SQVTM and CDR2 ANQGSEA. V was cut by 4 bases and J by 6 bases, with 13 bases left in between. CDR3 DNA sequence: TGCAGCGTTGGGAAAGGGGGTGGTCAGCCCCAGCATTTT. It specifies CSVGKGGGQPQHF. The full variable domain, completed using reference TRBV29-1 and TRBJ1-5, is SAVISQKPSRDICQRGTSLTIQCQVDSQVTMMFWYRQQPGQSLTLIATANQGSEATYESGFVIDKFPISRPNLTFSTLTVSNMSPEDSSIYLCSVGKGGGQPQHFGDGTRLSIL.

This chain links TRBV10-3 with TRBJ1-5, with D unclear. V lost 0 bases to trimming and J lost 7 bases, with 4 bases between them. The length of the CDR3 is 12 residues. Germline assignment: CDR1 ENHRY and CDR2 SYGVKD. CDR3 in amino acids: CAISESSQPQHF. In DNA, the CDR3 is TGTGCCATCAGTGAGTCGAGCCAGCCCCAGCATTTT.

This clonotype has more than one count but fewer than ten. V is TRBV5-1 and J is TRBJ2-7; 8 bases are shared with TRBD1. V lost 4 bases and J lost 4; bases outside the gene matches: 13. The CDR3 length is 16 residues. Germline lookup yields CDR1 SGHRS and CDR2 YFSETQ. CDR3: CASSQTGEVSAYEQYF. CDR3 nucleotide sequence: TGCGCCAGCAGCCAGACAGGGGAGGTTAGTGCTTACGAGCAGTACTTC.

The V and J genes are TRBV5-6 and TRBJ2-7; 7 bases match TRBD2. The ends lost 1 base at V and 7 bases at J; junction bases unmatched: 5. Germline values: CDR1 SGHDT, CDR2 YYEEEE. This CDR3 region has 13 residues. The CDR3 loop reads CASSLSGVREQYF. As DNA, the CDR3 is TGTGCCAGCAGCTTGAGCGGGGTGAGGGAGCAGTACTTC.

The chain employs TRBV20-1 and TRBJ2-5; D unclear. CDR1 is DFQATT, CDR2 SNEGSKA, per germline (reference sequence). CDR3 size: 9 residues. CDR3 nucleotides: TGCAGGGGTATAGAGACCCAGTACTTC. Its translation is CRGIETQYF.

As to this clonotype: Because the CDR3's place on the DNA is in doubt, the DNA is left out and the CDR3 is given as listed by TCRdb. The chain has TRBV28 and TRBJ1-2. From its first to its last residue, the CDR3 has 12 amino acids. CDR1 is MDHEN, CDR2 SYDVKM, per germline. CDR3 protein: CASSSSLYGYTF.

The V call is TRBV29-1, the J call TRBJ1-3; D gene uncertain. Germline V gene sequence: CDR1 SQVTM, CDR2 ANQGSEA. V was pared by 5 bases and J by 0 bases, with 8 bases between. CDR3 size: 13 residues. CDR3 sequence reads: CSVRRDSGNTIYF. Here the CDR3 DNA reads TGCAGCGTTCGACGGGACTCTGGAAACACCATATATTTT. The full variable domain, in which reference TRBV29-1 and TRBJ1-3 provide the parts outside the CDR3, is SAVISQKPSRDICQRGTSLTIQCQVDSQVTMMFWYRQQPGQSLTLIATANQGSEATYESGFVIDKFPISRPNLTFSTLTVSNMSPEDSSIYLCSVRRDSGNTIYFGEGSWLTVV.

This clonotype has just a few counts. The chain couples TRBV15 to TRBJ1-1, with a tentative D call TRBD1 (6 bases). CDR1 and CDR2 from the germline V gene are LNHNV and YYDKDF (reference sequence). V lost 5 bases and J lost 0, with 13 bases in between. CDR3 length: 15 amino acids. The CDR3 DNA reads as TGTGCCACCAGCGGTACTGACAGGCTGAACACTGAAGCTTTCTTT. This encodes CATSGTDRLNTEAFF.

The rearrangement joins TRBV2 to TRBJ2-5; 8 bases map to TRBD2. The germline V gene has CDR1 SNHLY and CDR2 FYNNEI. J was trimmed by 3 bases and V by 2 bases; bases with no gene match: 5. The CDR3 has 15 amino acids. CDR3 sequence: CASSEWRGAEETQYF. CDR3 nucleotide sequence: TGTGCCAGCAGTGAATGGCGGGGGGCGGAAGAGACCCAGTACTTC.

Notes on this clonotype: At one of its ends the junction is not consistent with the germline gene, which may arise from a read error. The chain is built from TRBV7-3 and TRBJ1-1; no definite D call. The CDR3 covers 14 residues. In germline, CDR1 is SGHTA, CDR2 FQGTGA. For the CDR3, the DNA is TGTGCCAGCAGCCCAGGTTCGATGAACACTGAAGCGTTCTTT. This encodes CASSPGSMNTEAFF.